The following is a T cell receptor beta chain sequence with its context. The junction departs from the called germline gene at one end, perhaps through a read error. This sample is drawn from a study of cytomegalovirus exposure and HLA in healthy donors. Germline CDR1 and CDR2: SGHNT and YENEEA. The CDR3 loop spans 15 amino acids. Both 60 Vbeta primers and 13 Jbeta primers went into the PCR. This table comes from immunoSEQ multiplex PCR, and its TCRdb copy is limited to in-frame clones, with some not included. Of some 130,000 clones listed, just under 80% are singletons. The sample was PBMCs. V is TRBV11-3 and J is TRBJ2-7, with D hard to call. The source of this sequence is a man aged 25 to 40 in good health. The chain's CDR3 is CVSSFGPGPAYEQYF. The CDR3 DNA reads TGTGTCAGCAGCTTCGGCCCAGGTCCAGCCTACGAGCAGTACTTC. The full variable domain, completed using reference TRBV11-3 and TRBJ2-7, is EAGVVQSPRYKIIEKKQPVAFWCNPISGHNTLYWYLQNLGQGPELLIRYENEEAVDDSQLPKDRFSAERLKGVDSTLKIQPAELGDSAVYLCVSSFGPGPAYEQYFGPGTRLTVT.